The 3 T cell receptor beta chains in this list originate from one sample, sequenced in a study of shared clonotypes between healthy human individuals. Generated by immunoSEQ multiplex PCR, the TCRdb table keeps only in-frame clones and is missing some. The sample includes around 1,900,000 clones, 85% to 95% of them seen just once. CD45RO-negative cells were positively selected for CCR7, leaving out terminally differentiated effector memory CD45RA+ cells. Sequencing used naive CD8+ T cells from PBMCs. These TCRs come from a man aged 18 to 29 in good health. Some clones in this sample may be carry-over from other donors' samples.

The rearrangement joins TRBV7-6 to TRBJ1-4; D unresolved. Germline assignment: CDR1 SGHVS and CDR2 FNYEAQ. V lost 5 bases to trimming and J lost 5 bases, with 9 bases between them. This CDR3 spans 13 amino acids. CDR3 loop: CASSPDTNEKLFF. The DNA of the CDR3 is TGTGCCAGCAGCCCAGATACCAATGAAAAACTGTTTTTT.

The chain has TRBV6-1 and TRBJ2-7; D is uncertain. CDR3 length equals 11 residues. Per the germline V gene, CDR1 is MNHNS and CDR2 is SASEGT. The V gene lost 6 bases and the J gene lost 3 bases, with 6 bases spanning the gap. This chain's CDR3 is CASSYFYEQYF. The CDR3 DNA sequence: TGTGCCAGCAGCTACTTCTACGAGCAGTACTTC.

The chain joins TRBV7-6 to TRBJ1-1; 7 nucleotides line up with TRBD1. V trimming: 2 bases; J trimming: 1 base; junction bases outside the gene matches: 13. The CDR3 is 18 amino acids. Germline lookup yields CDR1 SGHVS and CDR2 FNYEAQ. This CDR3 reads CASSLPSSPGQSNTEAFF. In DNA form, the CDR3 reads TGTGCCAGCAGCTTACCCTCTTCCCCGGGACAGTCGAACACTGAAGCTTTCTTT.